These 31 T cell receptor beta chains originate from one sample sequenced in a study of OX40 agonist ivuxolimab in advanced cancers. Sequenced by immunoSEQ multiplex PCR; TCRdb stores in-frame clones only, minus some. The sample has approximately 70,000 clones, approximately 80% seen once. This material consisted of CD4+ or CD8+ T cells sorted from blood, taken in a trial of the OX40 agonist ivuxolimab. The receptors were gathered from an adult with an advanced solid tumor such as melanoma, head and neck, liver or kidney cancer.

The J gene is TRBJ1-1, the V gene TRBV7-9; a possible D gene is TRBD1 (5 bases). Trimming took off 7 bases at V and 1 base at J, with 13 bases between the two ends. The CDR3 covers 14 residues. In germline, CDR1 is SEHNR, CDR2 FQNEAQ (reference sequence). The CDR3 sequence: CASISGGENTEAFF. The CDR3 region has the DNA TGTGCCAGCATCTCGGGGGGGGAGAACACTGAAGCTTTCTTT. The full variable domain, in which reference TRBV7-9 and TRBJ1-1 provide the parts outside the CDR3, is DTGVSQNPRHKITKRGQNVTFRCDPISEHNRLYWYRQTLGQGPEFLTYFQNEAQLEKSRLLSDRFSAERPKGSFSTLEIQRTEQGDSAMYLCASISGGENTEAFFGQGTRLTVV.

This clone was seen just once. The rearrangement links TRBV19 to TRBJ2-1; D gene ambiguous. The V end was cut by 5 bases, the J end by 6 bases, with 14 bases between. The CDR3 extends over 14 amino acids. In germline, CDR1 is LNHDA, CDR2 SQIVND (reference sequence). CDR3 sequence (DNA): TGTGCCAGTAGTTTTCCCTCCGGACCCAATGAGCAGTTCTTC. Translating it yields CASSFPSGPNEQFF.

V usage is TRBV1 and J usage is TRBJ1-1; the listed D gene, TRBD1, was not tested against the DNA. TRBV1 is annotated as a pseudogene. The CDR3 has 14 amino acids. The CDR3 sequence: CTSSQGTGEKEAFF. The CDR3 coding sequence is TGCACCAGCAGCCAAGGGACAGGGGAAAAAGAAGCTTTCTTT.

This rearrangement joins TRBV5-1 to TRBJ2-5; no definite D call. V lost 2 bases to trimming and J lost 5 bases, with 7 bases between them. Germline CDR1 is SGHRS and CDR2 is YFSETQ. The CDR3 is made up of 12 amino acids. This CDR3 is CASSLEHETQYF. As DNA, the CDR3 is TGCGCCAGCAGCTTAGAACACGAGACCCAGTACTTC.

On this clone: Its ends do not fully match the called genes, so a read error is possible. This chain links TRBV4-2 with TRBJ1-2; 9 bases line up with TRBD1. Germline V gives CDR1 LGHNA, CDR2 YNFKEQ. This CDR3 is built from 16 residues. CDR3: CVSSPGQGSANYGYTF. The CDR3 DNA follows: TGTGTCAGCAGCCCAGGACAGGGGTCGGCTAACTATGGCTACACCTTC.

The chain has TRBV5-5 and TRBJ1-2, with a weak D call TRBD1 (5 bases). Germline V gene data show CDR1 as SGHKS and CDR2 as YYEKEE (reference sequence). The V and J ends lost 4 bases and 3 bases respectively, with 19 bases between them. CDR3 size: 16 residues. DNA of the CDR3: TGTGCCAGCAGCCGGGGACCGGGGCTGGGGGACTATGGCTACACCTTC. Protein: CASSRGPGLGDYGYTF.

In DNA, the CDR3 is TGTGCCTGGAGTTCCAGCGGGGGAGCCTTAGCCAAAAACATTCAGTACTTC. It codes for CAWSSSGGALAKNIQYF. This chain connects TRBV30 to TRBJ2-4; 8 bases are a match to TRBD2. This CDR3 comprises 17 residues. Trimming cost V 2 bases and J 0 bases; bases outside gene matches: 9. Germline values: CDR1 GTSNPN, CDR2 SVGIG (reference sequence).

This clone is labeled medium-sized. J is TRBJ1-2 and V is TRBV5-6; D ambiguous. Trimming removed 4 bases at V and 2 bases at J, with 12 bases between. The CDR3 sequence is 14 residues long. The germline V gene has CDR1 SGHDT and CDR2 YYEEEE. In DNA, the CDR3 is TGTGCCAGCAGCCCGCCACAGAGCAACTATGGCTACACCTTC. It codes for CASSPPQSNYGYTF.

The rearrangement uses TRBV5-6 and TRBJ2-3; TRBD1 or TRBD2 may be the D gene (6 bases each). Germline V gene data show CDR1 as SGHDT and CDR2 as YYEEEE. With 2 bases removed from V and 0 bases from J, the gap between germline ends came to 13 bases. The CDR3 extends over 16 amino acids. CDR3 in amino acids: CASSFYRGPSTDTQYF. DNA of the CDR3: TGTGCCAGCAGCTTTTACCGGGGGCCTAGCACAGATACGCAGTATTTT.

The chain recombines TRBV27 with TRBJ1-2; tentatively, D is TRBD1 (6 bases). The CDR3 runs to 14 residues. The germline V gene encodes CDR1 MNHEY and CDR2 SMNVEV (reference sequence). The V end was cut by 8 bases, the J end by 7 bases, with 20 bases between. CDR3: CASRIGGQGSGYTF. The CDR3 DNA reads TGTGCCAGCCGCATTGGGGGGCAGGGAAGTGGCTACACCTTC.

This clone has just a few counts. The chain has TRBV18 and TRBJ1-3; weak D call: TRBD1 (5 bases). Trimming pared 3 bases from V and 0 bases from J, leaving 15 bases between. The CDR3 is 17 residues long. Germline-derived CDR1 and CDR2 are KGHSH and LQKENI. Here the CDR3 reads CASSPSDSSYSGNTIYF. The CDR3 DNA reads as TGTGCCAGCTCACCTTCCGACAGTTCTTACTCTGGAAACACCATATATTTT. The full variable domain, completed using reference TRBV18 and TRBJ1-3, is NAGVMQNPRHLVRRRGQEARLRCSPMKGHSHVYWYRQLPEEGLKFMVYLQKENIIDESGMPKERFSAEFPKEGPSILRIQQVVRGDSAAYFCASSPSDSSYSGNTIYFGEGSWLTVV.

This clone was detected only once. One junction end does not reproduce the germline sequence, and a read error may be involved. The chain links TRBV10-2 to TRBJ2-5; the D gene could be TRBD1 or TRBD2 (5 bases each). Germline V gene data show CDR1 as WSHSY and CDR2 as SAAADI. The CDR3 contains 15 residues. The CDR3 loop is CASTFEGPRGETQHF. DNA of the CDR3: TGCGCCAGCACTTTTGAGGGACCTAGGGGAGAGACCCAGCACTTC.

This clone was seen only a few times. CDR3 in DNA: TGTGCCAGCAGCGACCTCGGGGAGCAGTACTTC. Residues: CASSDLGEQYF. This chain links TRBV9 with TRBJ2-7; D gene ambiguous. CDR1 is SGDLS, CDR2 YYNGEE, per germline. Trimming stripped 3 bases from V and 7 bases from J, with 8 bases between. The CDR3 is 11 residues long.

The V gene is TRBV11-3, the J gene TRBJ2-3; D is possibly TRBD1 (6 bases). Germline CDR1 reads SGHNT; CDR2 reads YENEEA. Trimming stripped 2 bases from V and 1 base from J, with 19 bases between. CDR3 length: 18 residues. CDR3 loop: CASSLKRKGESGTDTQYF. In nucleotides, the CDR3 is TGTGCCAGCAGCTTAAAACGGAAGGGGGAATCGGGCACAGATACGCAGTATTTT.

The J gene is TRBJ1-4, the V gene TRBV7-9, with 7 bases matching TRBD1. The germline V gene encodes CDR1 SEHNR and CDR2 FQNEAQ (reference sequence). The CDR3 has 14 amino acids. Trimming cost V 1 base and J 5 bases; bases outside gene matches: 1. CDR3 nucleotide sequence: TGTGCCAGCAGCTTAGTCAGGGGGAATGAAAAACTGTTTTTT. Residues: CASSLVRGNEKLFF.

The rearrangement links TRBV10-1 to TRBJ1-5; 9 nucleotides align to TRBD1. V was clipped by 6 bases and J by 7 bases; unmatched bases: 7. The CDR3 is 14 residues long. CDR1 and CDR2 (germline): WNHNN, SYGVQD (reference sequence). As DNA, the CDR3 is TGCGCCAGCAGCGAAACAGGGGGCTGGCAGCCCCAGCATTTT. This codes for CASSETGGWQPQHF.

The chain employs TRBV28 and TRBJ1-3; D remains unclear. The CDR3 is made up of 13 amino acids. Trimming shortened V by 2 bases and J by 0 bases, and 2 bases separated the two germline ends. Germline loops: CDR1 MDHEN, CDR2 SYDVKM. CDR3 residues: CASSLLSGNTIYF. CDR3 nucleotide sequence: TGTGCCAGCAGTTTACTCTCTGGAAACACCATATATTTT.

This clone was seen a handful of times. The chain combines TRBV7-6 with TRBJ2-5; maybe TRBD1 (6 bases). Germline values: CDR1 SGHVS, CDR2 FNYEAQ. The CDR3 is 18 amino acids. The ends were cut back, 1 base at V and 4 bases at J, with 22 bases in the middle. The CDR3: CASSLEVRGSLQGETQYF. The DNA for the CDR3 is TGTGCCAGCAGCTTAGAGGTCAGGGGCAGCCTCCAAGGAGAGACCCAGTACTTC. Full variable domain (outside the CDR3, taken from reference TRBV7-6 and TRBJ2-5): GAGVSQSPRYKVTKRGQDVALRCDPISGHVSLYWYRQALGQGPEFLTYFNYEAQQDKSGLPNDRFSAERPEGSISTLTIQRTEQRDSAMYRCASSLEVRGSLQGETQYFGPGTRLLVL.

The table lists this clone with a count of one. This sequence joins TRBV5-1 and TRBJ2-1, with D possibly matching TRBD1 (6 bases). The germline V gene has CDR1 SGHRS and CDR2 YFSETQ. V lost 0 bases and J 7 bases, leaving 11 bases between the germline ends. The CDR3 is made up of 14 amino acids. CDR3 protein: CASSLVQGWNEQFF. CDR3 in DNA: TGCGCCAGCAGCTTGGTACAGGGTTGGAATGAGCAGTTCTTC.

The gene calls are TRBV2 and TRBJ1-5; possible D gene TRBD1, 6 bases. This CDR3 spans 14 amino acids. The V gene lost 5 bases and the J gene lost 4 bases, with 12 bases spanning the gap. Germline-derived CDR1 and CDR2 are SNHLY and FYNNEI. The CDR3 bases are TGTGCCAGCAGTTCCGACAGGTTAAATCAGCCCCAGCATTTT. Its translation: CASSSDRLNQPQHF.

The genes are TRBV5-1 and TRBJ1-4; possible D gene TRBD1, 5 bases. Germline V gene sequence: CDR1 SGHRS, CDR2 YFSETQ. V lost 1 base and J 7 bases, leaving 14 bases between the germline ends. The CDR3 length is 15 residues. The CDR3 DNA sequence: TGCGCCAGCAGCTTGACCCCGGGGGGGGGTGAAAAACTGTTTTTT. It is translated as CASSLTPGGGEKLFF.

This clone occurred a few times. V gene TRBV2 combines with J gene TRBJ1-6; tentatively, D is TRBD1 (5 bases). The germline CDR1 and CDR2 sequences are SNHLY and FYNNEI. The CDR3 has 14 residues. Trimming cost V 6 bases and J 13 bases, with 19 bases left between them. The CDR3 DNA is TGTGCCAGCAGCGGGGACCCGGCCCCTTCGCCCCTCCACTTT. Translating it yields CASSGDPAPSPLHF.

Regarding this clone: Other DNA sequences within the sample encode an identical CDR3. The rearrangement uses TRBV6-5 and TRBJ2-5; D gene unclear. V was shortened by 2 bases and J by 5 bases, with 12 bases between the two germline ends. CDR3 length equals 14 residues. Germline V CDR1 and CDR2: MNHEY, SVGAGI. The CDR3 region is CASSYVGLGETQYF. The CDR3 coding sequence is TGTGCCAGCAGTTACGTGGGATTGGGGGAGACCCAGTACTTC.

The chain carries TRBV7-6 and TRBJ2-5; 13 bases align to TRBD2. Gene TRBJ2-7 matches the end of the DNA better, so the J call may be wrong. The CDR3 runs to 15 residues. Germline-derived CDR1 and CDR2 are SGHVS and FNYEAQ. CDR3 in amino acids: CASSLTSGGVYEQYF. The CDR3 nucleotides read TGTGCCAGCAGCTTAACTAGCGGGGGGGTATACGAGCAGTACTTC.

The chain is built from TRBV7-9 and TRBJ1-1; D is unclear. V was trimmed by 3 bases and J by 0 bases, leaving 11 bases between them. This CDR3 has 15 residues. Germline V gene sequence: CDR1 SEHNR, CDR2 FQNEAQ (reference sequence). In DNA form, the CDR3 reads TGTGCCAGCAGCTTGGAGGGCAGTTTGAACACTGAAGCTTTCTTT. Encoded protein: CASSLEGSLNTEAFF.

V gene TRBV18 combines with J gene TRBJ2-1, with D possibly TRBD1 on 5 matching bases. Germline CDR1 KGHSH, CDR2 LQKENI. Trimming took off 0 bases at V and 5 bases at J, with 11 bases between the two ends. The CDR3 consists of 15 residues. The CDR3 protein is CASSPPGHLNNEQFF. CDR3 sequence (DNA): TGTGCCAGCTCACCACCGGGGCACCTAAACAATGAGCAGTTCTTC.

This chain connects TRBV27 to TRBJ2-5; 8 nucleotides agree with TRBD1. Germline assignment: CDR1 MNHEY and CDR2 SMNVEV (reference sequence). The CDR3 extends over 15 amino acids. The trim removed 6 bases at V and 2 bases at J, leaving 8 bases unmatched. The CDR3: CASSRGTGDQETQYF. The CDR3 DNA follows: TGTGCCAGCAGCCGAGGGACAGGAGATCAAGAGACCCAGTACTTC.

The chain has TRBV5-1 and TRBJ2-5; TRBD2 matches at 9 bases. The junction had 9 bases not matched to a gene; V was cut back by 2 bases and J by 1 base. The germline gives CDR1 SGHRS, CDR2 YFSETQ. The CDR3 contains 17 residues. The CDR3 DNA sequence: TGCGCCAGCAGCTTTCGCGGCGGCGGGGGGGCCCAAGAGACCCAGTACTTC. Translating gives CASSFRGGGGAQETQYF.

This rearrangement joins TRBV15 to TRBJ1-5, with 8 bases lining up with TRBD1. The germline V gene has CDR1 LNHNV and CDR2 YYDKDF (reference sequence). The CDR3 sequence is 15 residues long. The trim removed 5 bases at V and 5 bases at J, leaving 8 bases unmatched. The CDR3 DNA is TGTGCCACCAGCCGCCGGGACAGGCCCTATCAGCCCCAGCATTTT. Its protein is CATSRRDRPYQPQHF. The whole variable domain, filled in from reference TRBV15 and TRBJ1-5, reads DAMVIQNPRYQVTQFGKPVTLSCSQTLNHNVMYWYQQKSSQAPKLLFHYYDKDFNNEADTPDNFQSRRPNTSFCFLDIRSPGLGDTAMYLCATSRRDRPYQPQHFGDGTRLSIL.

This clone was recorded once. The gene calls are TRBV5-1 and TRBJ1-6; possibly TRBD1 for D (6 bases). V was clipped by 0 bases and J by 10 bases, with 14 bases between them. Germline lookup yields CDR1 SGHRS and CDR2 YFSETQ. There are 15 residues in the CDR3. This CDR3 is CASSLGQGIYSPLHF. The CDR3 region has the DNA TGCGCCAGCAGCTTGGGGCAGGGGATCTACTCACCCCTCCACTTT.

The rearrangement uses TRBV7-9 and TRBJ2-3; D is unclear. Germline V lookup: CDR1 SEHNR, CDR2 FQNEAQ (reference sequence). This CDR3 spans 14 amino acids. V was clipped by 4 bases and J by 5 bases, with 13 bases between them. In DNA, the CDR3 is TGTGCCAGCAGCTCCGTCGGAGCCAGAGATACGCAGTATTTT. Its translation is CASSSVGARDTQYF.